The following is a TCR beta chain sequence with its context. Its antigen target is currently unknown. No quality values exist for individual bases; no much larger clone is one base distant. The trial excluded patients who had a history of autoimmune disease or who were on systemic immunosuppression. In every dose cohort, peripheral blood was drawn for TCR sequencing at baseline, cycle 4 day 1, and cycle 7 day 1. The samples were taken from a phase I, first-in-human, multicenter, open-label dose-escalation trial of ivuxolimab. Adults with locally advanced or metastatic head and neck squamous cell, hepatocellular, melanoma or renal cell carcinoma were enrolled in the trial. Before TCR sequencing, CD4+ T cells and CD8+ T cells from peripheral blood were sorted into separate populations. This sample is drawn from a study of OX40 agonist ivuxolimab in advanced cancers. Notes on the research overall: The costimulatory receptor OX40 (CD134) was targeted by ivuxolimab, a fully human IgG2 agonistic monoclonal antibody. Prior anti-PD-1, anti-PD-L1 or anti-CTLA-4 therapy was permitted, and 30% to 45% of dose-escalation patients had received checkpoint inhibitors. In the dose-escalation cohort, more than 80% of patients were male, and the mean age was 60 years with a range of roughly 23 to 79. The point of sequencing TCRbeta in the periphery was to test whether ivuxolimab changed TCR sequence diversity and drove clonal T-cell expansion. The paper describes the monotherapy dose-escalation part (N of about 57 patients) of the phase I trial of ivuxolimab. Of the roughly 51 patients in dose escalation, about 20 had hepatocellular carcinoma, some 15 had melanoma, 9 had renal cell carcinoma and 9 had head and neck cancer. Intravenous ivuxolimab was administered to patients every 2 weeks at six dose levels: 0.01, 0.1, 0.3, 1.5, 3 and 10 mg/kg. Partial responses occurred in three dose-escalation patients: two with cutaneous melanoma and one with hepatocellular carcinoma. Beyond this particular receptor, the publication reports: At doses of 0.1 to 3.0 mg/kg, clonal expansion of both CD4+ and CD8+ blood T cells was observed from baseline to week 6. Low levels of normalized T-cell clonal expansion were also seen in some nonresponding patients. After ivuxolimab, more expanded clones were found on average in CD8+ T cells than in CD4+ T cells. In partial responders in the 0.1-3.0 mg/kg groups, normalized peripheral clonal expansion was found to be among the lowest, especially among CD8+ T cells. The antigen specificity of the peripheral T cells that underwent clonal expansion was not determined.

For sequencing of the TCRbeta CDR3 region, genomic DNA was extracted from the sorted cells. The immunoSEQ Assay was used for sequencing of TCRbeta CDR3 regions. TCRdb's version of the immuneACCESS table is confined to in-frame rearrangements and falls short of the full clone set. An unresolved V gene accounts for under half of the shortfall where checked; the remainder is of unknown origin. The sample yields roughly 56,000 clones; around 91% were counted once. The ten largest clones capture about 20% of the sample. The germline V gene (reference sequence) supplies CDR1 PRHDT and CDR2 FYEKMQ. Including cysteine and phenylalanine, the CDR3 has 16 amino acids. CDR3 DNA only is kept here, 48 bases in frame from base 1. V has 1 base trimmed and J has 10 bases trimmed; junction bases matching no gene number 12.

The sample in question was CD4+ or CD8+ T cells sorted from blood, obtained in a trial of the OX40 agonist ivuxolimab. The sequence joins TRBV13 to TRBJ2-2; TRBD1 aligns with 7 central bases. The receptor comes from an adult with an advanced solid tumor such as melanoma, head and neck, liver or kidney cancer. The CDR3 protein is CASSLVGQGDRKELFF. The DNA sequence is given as TGTGCCAGCAGCTTAGTGGGCCAGGGGGATCGGAAGGAGCTGTTTTTT.